The clone carrying this TCR beta chain showed up just a few times. This specimen belongs to a study of somatic mutations in cytotoxic T cells in rheumatoid arthritis. Healthy controls were blood donors with median age about 55 years (range roughly 20-75) and around 57% female. After CD4+ and CD8+ cells were isolated by positive magnetic bead selection, their purity was checked by flow cytometry. Germline values: CDR1 SGHDT, CDR2 YYEEEE. V was clipped by 0 bases and J by 7 bases; unmatched bases: 6. This CDR3 contains 14 residues. This table comes from immunoSEQ multiplex PCR, and its TCRdb copy is limited to in-frame clones, with some not included. The data show more than 15,000 clones, approximately 69% seen once.

This chain links TRBV5-6 with TRBJ2-7, with 8 positions matching TRBD1. Sequenced sample: CD8+ T cells sorted from blood. The source is a man aged 60-69 years in good health. The CDR3 here is CASSLGQGAREQYF. The DNA for the CDR3 is TGTGCCAGCAGCTTGGGGCAGGGGGCTCGGGAGCAGTACTTC.